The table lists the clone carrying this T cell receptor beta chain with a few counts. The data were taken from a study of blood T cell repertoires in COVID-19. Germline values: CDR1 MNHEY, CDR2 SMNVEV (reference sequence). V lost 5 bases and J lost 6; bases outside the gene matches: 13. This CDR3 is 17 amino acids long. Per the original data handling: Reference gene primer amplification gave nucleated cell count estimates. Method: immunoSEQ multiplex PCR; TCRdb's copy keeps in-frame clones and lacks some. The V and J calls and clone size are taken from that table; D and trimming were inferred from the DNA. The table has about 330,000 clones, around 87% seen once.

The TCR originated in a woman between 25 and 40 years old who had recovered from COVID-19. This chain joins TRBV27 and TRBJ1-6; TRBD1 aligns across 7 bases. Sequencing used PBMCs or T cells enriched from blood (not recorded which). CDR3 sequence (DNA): TGTGCCAGCAGTCCCTATCCCGAGACAGGGTCTAATTCACCCCTCCACTTT. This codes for CASSPYPETGSNSPLHF.